This TCR beta chain stems from a study of blood T cell repertoires in COVID-19. In the original analysis: Reference gene primer amplification yielded estimated nucleated cell counts. The protocol was immunoSEQ multiplex PCR, while the TCRdb copy is restricted to in-frame clones and leaves out a portion. The DNA gave D and trimming, while V, J and clone size come from that table. The table shows about 390,000 clones, with around nine tenths occurring only once. Trimming cost V 7 bases and J 7 bases; bases outside gene matches: 14. Germline CDR1 and CDR2: SQVTM and ANQGSEA. The CDR3 runs 15 residues. The TCR originated in a woman between 45 and 65 years old who had recovered from COVID-19. The chain employs TRBV29-1 and TRBJ1-5, with TRBD1 matching 9 bases. Sequencing was carried out using PBMCs or T cells enriched from blood (not recorded which). This CDR3 is CSATVGTGIYQPQHF. The CDR3 DNA follows: TGCAGCGCAACCGTCGGGACAGGGATTTACCAGCCCCAGCATTTT.